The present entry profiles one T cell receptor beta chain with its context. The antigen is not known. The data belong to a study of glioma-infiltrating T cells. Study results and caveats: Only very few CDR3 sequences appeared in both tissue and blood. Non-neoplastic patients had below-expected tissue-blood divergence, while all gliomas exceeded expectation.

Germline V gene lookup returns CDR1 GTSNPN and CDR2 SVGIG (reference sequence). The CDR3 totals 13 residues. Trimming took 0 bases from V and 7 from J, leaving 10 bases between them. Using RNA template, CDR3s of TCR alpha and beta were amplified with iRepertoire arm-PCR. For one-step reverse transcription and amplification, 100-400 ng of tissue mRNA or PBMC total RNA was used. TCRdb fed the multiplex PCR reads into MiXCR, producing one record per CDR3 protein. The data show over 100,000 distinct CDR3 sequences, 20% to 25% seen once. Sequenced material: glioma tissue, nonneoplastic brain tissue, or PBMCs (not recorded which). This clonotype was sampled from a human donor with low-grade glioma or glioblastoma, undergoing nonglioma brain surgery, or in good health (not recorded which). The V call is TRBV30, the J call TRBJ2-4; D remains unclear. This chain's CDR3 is CAWSVLQANIQYF. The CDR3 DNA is TGTGCCTGGAGTGTATTGCAGGCTAACATTCAGTACTTC.